Listed below are T cell receptor beta chains from one sample, sequenced in a study of blood T cell repertoires in COVID-19. Here immunoSEQ multiplex PCR was the method, and the copy in TCRdb shows in-frame clones only, minus some. The sample records 100,000 or so clones, 85% being singletons. Source material: peripheral blood. The origin of the receptors is a woman between 65 and 79 years old with active or convalescent COVID-19. Each CDR3 is given with its conserved first and last residue. D genes are given only for firm matches. Expanded clones are given a class, and other clones once, few, many or no size at all.

CDR3aa: CAWSTSGQGNLNTEAFF
CDR3nt: TGTGCCTGGAGCACCTCGGGACAGGGGAACTTGAACACTGAAGCTTTCTTT
j_gene: TRBJ1-1
v_gene: TRBV30
d_gene: TRBD1
abundance: once

CDR3aa: CASTDQTGLKQETQYF
CDR3nt: TGCGCCAGCACCGACCAGACAGGCCTAAAGCAAGAGACCCAGTACTTC
j_gene: TRBJ2-5
v_gene: TRBV10-2
d_gene: -
abundance: -

CDR3aa: CASSMDRVQPQHF
CDR3nt: TGTGCCAGTAGTATGGATCGGGTACAGCCCCAGCATTTT
j_gene: TRBJ1-5
v_gene: TRBV19
d_gene: -
abundance: -

CDR3aa: CASSVDSLYTEAFF
CDR3nt: TGTGCCAGCAGCGTAGACAGTTTGTATACTGAAGCTTTCTTT
j_gene: TRBJ1-1
v_gene: TRBV7-8
d_gene: -
abundance: -

CDR3aa: CASSFSRGRVHF
CDR3nt: TGTGCCAGCAGTTTTTCCAGGGGTCGGGTCCACTTT
j_gene: TRBJ1-6
v_gene: TRBV12-3/TRBV12-4
d_gene: -
abundance: -

CDR3aa: CASSRGQGAHRVTEAFF
CDR3nt: TGTGCCAGCAGCCGGGGACAGGGGGCGCATAGAGTCACTGAAGCTTTCTTT
j_gene: TRBJ1-1
v_gene: TRBV3-1/TRBV3-2
d_gene: TRBD1
abundance: -

CDR3aa: CASSQERSSGANVLTF
CDR3nt: TGTGCCAGCAGCCAAGAACGGTCCTCTGGGGCCAACGTCCTGACTTTC
j_gene: TRBJ2-6
v_gene: TRBV4-2
d_gene: -
abundance: -

CDR3aa: CASSAGSGTPLHF
CDR3nt: TGTGCCAGCAGTGCAGGGTCGGGTACACCCCTCCACTTT
j_gene: TRBJ1-6
v_gene: TRBV2
d_gene: -
abundance: -

CDR3aa: CASSQFRGATNEKLFF
CDR3nt: TGTGCCAGCAGCCAATTTAGAGGTGCAACTAATGAAAAACTGTTTTTT
j_gene: TRBJ1-4
v_gene: TRBV3-1/TRBV3-2
d_gene: -
abundance: -

CDR3aa: CASSVPGQGDYGYTF
CDR3nt: TGTGCCAGCAGTGTACCCGGACAGGGCGACTATGGCTACACCTTC
j_gene: TRBJ1-2
v_gene: TRBV28
d_gene: TRBD1
abundance: once